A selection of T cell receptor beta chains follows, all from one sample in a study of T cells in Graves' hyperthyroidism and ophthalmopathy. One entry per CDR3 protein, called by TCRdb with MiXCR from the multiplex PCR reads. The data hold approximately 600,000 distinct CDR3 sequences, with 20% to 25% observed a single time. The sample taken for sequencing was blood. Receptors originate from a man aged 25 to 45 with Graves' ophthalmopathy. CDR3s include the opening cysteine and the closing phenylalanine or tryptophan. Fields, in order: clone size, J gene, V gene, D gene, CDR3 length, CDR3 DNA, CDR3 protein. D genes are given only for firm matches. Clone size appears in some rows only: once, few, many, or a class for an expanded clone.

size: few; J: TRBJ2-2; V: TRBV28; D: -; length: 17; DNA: TGTGCCAGCGCCGAGGGAGAAATCGGGGCGGACACCGGGGAGCTGTTTTTT; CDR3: CASAEGEIGADTGELFF
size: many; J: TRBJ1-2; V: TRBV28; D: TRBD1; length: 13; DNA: TGTGCCAGCGGGGGGGGGACAGGCTATGGCTACACCTTC; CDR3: CASGGGTGYGYTF
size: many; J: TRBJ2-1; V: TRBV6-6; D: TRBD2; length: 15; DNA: TGTGCCAGCAGTTACTCGGCCGGGGGGGGGGATGAGCAGTTCTTC; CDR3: CASSYSAGGGDEQFF
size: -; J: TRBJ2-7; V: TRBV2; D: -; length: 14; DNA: TGTGCCAGCAGTGAATTGGGAGGAAGTGGAGAGCAGTACTTC; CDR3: CASSELGGSGEQYF
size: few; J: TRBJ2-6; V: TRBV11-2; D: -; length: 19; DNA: TGTGCCAGCAGCACTATCCGTGGGCAGGGCAGCTCTGGGGCCAACGTCCTGACTTTC; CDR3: CASSTIRGQGSSGANVLTF
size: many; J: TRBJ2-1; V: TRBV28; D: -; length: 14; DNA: TGTGCCAGCAGTTTGGTAGGGGAGGGGGGTGAGCAGTTCTTC; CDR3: CASSLVGEGGEQFF
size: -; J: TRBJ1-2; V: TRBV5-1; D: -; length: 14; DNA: TGCGCCAGCAGCACCACGGACCTTGTGAGTGGCTACACCTTC; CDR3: CASSTTDLVSGYTF
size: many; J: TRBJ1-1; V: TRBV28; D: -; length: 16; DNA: TGTGCCAGCAGACCCCAGGCAGGGCTGTGGGACACTGAAGCTTTCTTT; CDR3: CASRPQAGLWDTEAFF
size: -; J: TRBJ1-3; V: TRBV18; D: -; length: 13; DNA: TGTGCCAGCTCACCACCGGATGGAAACACCATATATTTT; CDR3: CASSPPDGNTIYF
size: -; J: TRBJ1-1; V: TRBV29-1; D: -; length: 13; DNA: TGCAGCGGGGCTGGGGGCTGGAACACTGAAGCTTTCTTT; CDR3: CSGAGGWNTEAFF
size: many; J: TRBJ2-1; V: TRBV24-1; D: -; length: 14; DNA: -; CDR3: CAYPCGAPYNEQFF
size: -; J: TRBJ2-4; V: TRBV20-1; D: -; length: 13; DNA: TGCAGTGCTACAACCCATGCCGCAAACATTCAGTACTTC; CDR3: CSATTHAANIQYF
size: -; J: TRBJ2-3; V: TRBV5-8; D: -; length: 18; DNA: TGCGCCAGCAGCCAAGATCAAACGGGCGGAGGGCCGGGGGATACGCAGTATTTT; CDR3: CASSQDQTGGGPGDTQYF
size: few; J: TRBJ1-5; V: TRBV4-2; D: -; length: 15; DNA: TGTGCCAGCAGCCAAGTAATTACAGGTAATCAGCCCCAGCATTTT; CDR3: CASSQVITGNQPQHF
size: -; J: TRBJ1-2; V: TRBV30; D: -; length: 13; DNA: TGTGCCTGGAGTGATACAGGGATCTATGGCTACACCTTC; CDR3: CAWSDTGIYGYTF
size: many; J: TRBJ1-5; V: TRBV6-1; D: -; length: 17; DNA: TGTGCCAGCAGTGAAGGCAGGGTATTAGGGAGCAATCAGCCCCAGCATTTT; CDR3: CASSEGRVLGSNQPQHF
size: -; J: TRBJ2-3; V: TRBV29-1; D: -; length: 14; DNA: TGCAGCGTTGGAGTTGAGGAAAGCACAGATACGCAGTATTTT; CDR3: CSVGVEESTDTQYF
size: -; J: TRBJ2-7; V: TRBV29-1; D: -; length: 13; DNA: TGCAGCGTTTGGATCCGAGGGAACCACGAGCAGTACTTC; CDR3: CSVWIRGNHEQYF
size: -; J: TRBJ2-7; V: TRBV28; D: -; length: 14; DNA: TGTGCCTCTATTGAGACCGCGAACTCCTACGAGCAGTACTTC; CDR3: CASIETANSYEQYF
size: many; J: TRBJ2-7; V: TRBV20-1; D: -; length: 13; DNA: TGCAGTGCTAGAGAACAGGTTAGCTACGAGCAGTACTTC; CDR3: CSAREQVSYEQYF
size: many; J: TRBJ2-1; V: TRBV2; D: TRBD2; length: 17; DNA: TGTGCCAGCAGTGTCACTCGGACTAGCGGGCGGGACAATGAGCAGTTCTTC; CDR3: CASSVTRTSGRDNEQFF
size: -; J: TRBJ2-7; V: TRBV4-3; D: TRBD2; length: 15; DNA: TGCGCCAGCAGCCTCGATGCGGGAGGGGGCGACGAGCAGTACTTC; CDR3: CASSLDAGGGDEQYF
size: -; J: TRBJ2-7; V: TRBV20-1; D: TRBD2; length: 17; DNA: TGCAGTGCTACAGACCCCCGCGGGACTAGCCCAACCTACGAGCAGTACTTC; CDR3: CSATDPRGTSPTYEQYF
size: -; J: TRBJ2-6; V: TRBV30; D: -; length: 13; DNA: TGTGCCTGGAGTGTACCCGGGGCCAACGTCCTGACTTTC; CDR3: CAWSVPGANVLTF
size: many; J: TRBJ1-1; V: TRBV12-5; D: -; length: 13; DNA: TGTGCTAGTGGTTTGGAGGTGAACACTGAAGCTTTCTTT; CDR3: CASGLEVNTEAFF
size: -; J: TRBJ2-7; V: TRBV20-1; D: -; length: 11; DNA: TGCAGTGCTTTTCTAGATAACGAGCAGTACTTC; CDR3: CSAFLDNEQYF
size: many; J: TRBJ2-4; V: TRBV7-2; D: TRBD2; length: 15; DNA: TGTGCCAGCAGCCTAAGACTAGCTGTCCAAAGCATTCAGTACTTC; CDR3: CASSLRLAVQSIQYF
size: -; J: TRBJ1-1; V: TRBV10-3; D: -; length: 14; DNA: TGTGCCATCAGTGGTACAGGTGGAAACACTGAAGCTTTCTTT; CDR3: CAISGTGGNTEAFF
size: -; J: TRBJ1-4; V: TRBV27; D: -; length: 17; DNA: TGTGCCAGCAGTTCCCACATAATGGGGAAACCTAATGAAAAACTGTTTTTT; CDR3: CASSSHIMGKPNEKLFF
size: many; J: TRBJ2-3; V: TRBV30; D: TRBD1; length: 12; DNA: TGTGCCTGGAGTCGAGGACAGGGTGCGCAGTATTTT; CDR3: CAWSRGQGAQYF
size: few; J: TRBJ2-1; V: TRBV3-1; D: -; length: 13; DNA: TGTGCCAGCAGCCGGGCTAGCCACAATGAGCAGTTCTTC; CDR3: CASSRASHNEQFF
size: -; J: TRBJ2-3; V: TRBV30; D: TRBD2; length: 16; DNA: TGTGCCTGGGGGCAACTACGACTAGCGGGGACAGATACGCAGTATTTT; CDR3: CAWGQLRLAGTDTQYF
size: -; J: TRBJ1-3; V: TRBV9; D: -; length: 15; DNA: TGTGCCAGCAGCGCAACAGGACGCTCTGGAAACACCATATATTTT; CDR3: CASSATGRSGNTIYF
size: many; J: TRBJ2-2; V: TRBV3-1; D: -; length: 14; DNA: TGTGCCAGCAGCCAAGCTCGGGGGACCGGGGAGCTGTTTTTT; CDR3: CASSQARGTGELFF
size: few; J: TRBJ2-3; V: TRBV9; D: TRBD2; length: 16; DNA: TGTGCCAGCAGCGTAGAGGGGAGCGGGAGTACAGATACGCAGTATTTT; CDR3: CASSVEGSGSTDTQYF
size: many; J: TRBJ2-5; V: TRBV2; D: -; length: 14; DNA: TGTGCCAGCAATTCAGGCGGGACGGGGGAGACCCAGTACTTC; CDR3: CASNSGGTGETQYF
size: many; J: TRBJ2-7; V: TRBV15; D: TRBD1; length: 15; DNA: TGTGCCACCAGCAGAGATGACAGGGGTTCCTACGAGCAGTACTTC; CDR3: CATSRDDRGSYEQYF
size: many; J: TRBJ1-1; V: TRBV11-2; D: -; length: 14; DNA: TGTGCCAGCAGCTTAGATTTACGGGGGTACGAAGCTTTCTTT; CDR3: CASSLDLRGYEAFF
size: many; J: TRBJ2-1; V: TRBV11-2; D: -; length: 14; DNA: TGTGCCAGCAGCTTATGGACCCGAGACAATGAGCAGTTCTTC; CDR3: CASSLWTRDNEQFF
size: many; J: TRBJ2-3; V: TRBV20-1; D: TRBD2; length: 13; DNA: TGCAGTGCTAGAGAACTAGCGACAGATACGCAGTATTTT; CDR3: CSARELATDTQYF
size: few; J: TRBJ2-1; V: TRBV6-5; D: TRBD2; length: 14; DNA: TGTGCCAGCAGTTACGGGGGGGTAAGAGATGAGCAGTTCTTC; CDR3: CASSYGGVRDEQFF
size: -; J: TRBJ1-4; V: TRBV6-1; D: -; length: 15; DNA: TGTGCCAGCAGTCCTCAGGGCGGTGTGAGAGAAAAACTGTTTTTT; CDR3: CASSPQGGVREKLFF
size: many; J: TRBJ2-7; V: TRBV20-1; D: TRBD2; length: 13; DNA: TGCAGTGCTCATAGCGGGAACTCCTACGAGCAGTACTTC; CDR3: CSAHSGNSYEQYF
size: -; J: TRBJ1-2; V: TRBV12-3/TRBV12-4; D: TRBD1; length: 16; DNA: TGTGCCAGCAGTTTAGAGGGGACAGGGCAATACTATGGCTACACCTTC; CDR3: CASSLEGTGQYYGYTF
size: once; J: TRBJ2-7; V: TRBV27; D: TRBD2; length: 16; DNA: TGTGCCAGCAGTTTATCGTATCTCACTAGCGACTACGAGCAGCACTTC; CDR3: CASSLSYLTSDYEQHF
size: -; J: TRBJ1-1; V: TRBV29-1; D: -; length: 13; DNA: TGCAGCGTAGAAGGACCCGGGAACACTGAAGCTTTCTTT; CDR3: CSVEGPGNTEAFF
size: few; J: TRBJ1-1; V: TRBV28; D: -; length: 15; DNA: TGTGCCAGCAGTTCAGGGGCAGGGGCGAAGACTGAAGCTTTCTTT; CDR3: CASSSGAGAKTEAFF
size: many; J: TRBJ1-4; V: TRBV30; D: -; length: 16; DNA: TGTGCCTGGAGTGCCGGCAGGCTCGCGGCTAATGAAAAACTGTTTTTT; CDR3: CAWSAGRLAANEKLFF
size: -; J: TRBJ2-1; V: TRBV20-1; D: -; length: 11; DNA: TGCAGTGCAAACAAGGCGTATGAGCAGTTCTTC; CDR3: CSANKAYEQFF
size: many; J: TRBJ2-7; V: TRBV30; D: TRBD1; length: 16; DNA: TGTGCCTGGAGTCCTCCGCCCGGGACAGGGGGATACGAGCAGTACTTC; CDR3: CAWSPPPGTGGYEQYF
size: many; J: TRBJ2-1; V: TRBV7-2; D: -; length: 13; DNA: TGTGCCAGCAGCTTAGTGGGGAGCGATGAGCAGTTCTTC; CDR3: CASSLVGSDEQFF
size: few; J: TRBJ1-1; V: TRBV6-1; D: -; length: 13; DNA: TGTGCCAGCAGTGAAGCGCAGGGGCCTGAGGCTTTCTTT; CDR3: CASSEAQGPEAFF
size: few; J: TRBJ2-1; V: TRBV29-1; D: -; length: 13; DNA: TGCAGCGTCGCTTCCGGGGCCATCAATGAGCAGTTCTTC; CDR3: CSVASGAINEQFF